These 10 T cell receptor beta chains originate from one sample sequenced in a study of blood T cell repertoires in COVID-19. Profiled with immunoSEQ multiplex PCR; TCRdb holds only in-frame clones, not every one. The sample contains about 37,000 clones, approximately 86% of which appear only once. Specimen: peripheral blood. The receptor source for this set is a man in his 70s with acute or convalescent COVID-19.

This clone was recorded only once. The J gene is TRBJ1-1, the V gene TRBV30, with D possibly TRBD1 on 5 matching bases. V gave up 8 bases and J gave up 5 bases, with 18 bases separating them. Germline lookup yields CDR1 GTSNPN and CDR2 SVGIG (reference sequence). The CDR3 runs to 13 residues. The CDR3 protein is CAGNPGGETEAFF. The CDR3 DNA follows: TGTGCCGGAAACCCGGGAGGGGAGACTGAAGCTTTCTTT.

The CDR3 spells CASSPLAGWETQYF. The CDR3 coding sequence is TGTGCCAGCAGCCCCCTAGCGGGGTGGGAGACCCAGTACTTC. This chain links TRBV14 with TRBJ2-5; TRBD2 agrees at 9 bases. The CDR3 consists of 14 residues. The V gene end was trimmed by 4 bases and the J gene end by 5 bases; junction bases not matched to a gene: 5. Looked up from germline, CDR1 is SGHDN and CDR2 is FVKESK.

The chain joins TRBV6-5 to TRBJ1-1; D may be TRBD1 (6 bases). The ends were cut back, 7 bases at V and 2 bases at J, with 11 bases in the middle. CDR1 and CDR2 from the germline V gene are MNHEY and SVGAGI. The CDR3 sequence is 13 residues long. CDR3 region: CASTWTENTEAFF. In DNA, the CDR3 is TGTGCCAGCACCTGGACAGAAAACACTGAAGCTTTCTTT.

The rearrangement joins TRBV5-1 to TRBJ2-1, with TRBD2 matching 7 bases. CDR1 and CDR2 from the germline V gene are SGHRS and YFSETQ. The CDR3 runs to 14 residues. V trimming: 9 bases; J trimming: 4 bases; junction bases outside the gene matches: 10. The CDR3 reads CATSREGPYNEQFF. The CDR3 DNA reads TGCGCCACTTCGAGGGAGGGCCCGTACAATGAGCAGTTCTTC.

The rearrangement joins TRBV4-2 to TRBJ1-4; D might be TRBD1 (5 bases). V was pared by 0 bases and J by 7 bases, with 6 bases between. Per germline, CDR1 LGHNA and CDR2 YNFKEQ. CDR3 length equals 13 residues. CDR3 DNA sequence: TGTGCCAGCAGCCAAGATGGGGCTGAAAAACTGTTTTTT. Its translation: CASSQDGAEKLFF.

The CDR3 nucleotides are TGTGCCATCAGTGAGTCAAGAGCGGGGGATAAAGCTTTCTTT. Translation gives CAISESRAGDKAFF. The gene calls are TRBV10-3 and TRBJ1-1, with D maybe TRBD1 (5 bases). There are 14 residues in the CDR3. Germline-derived CDR1 and CDR2 are ENHRY and SYGVKD. Deletions cut 0 bases from V and 9 bases from J, with 14 bases between.

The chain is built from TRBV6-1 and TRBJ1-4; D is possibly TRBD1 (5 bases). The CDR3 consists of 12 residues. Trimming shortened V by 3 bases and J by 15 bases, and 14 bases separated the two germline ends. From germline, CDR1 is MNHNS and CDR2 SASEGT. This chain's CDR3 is CASSDPQKTVFF. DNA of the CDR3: TGTGCCAGCAGTGACCCCCAGAAGACAGTGTTTTTT.

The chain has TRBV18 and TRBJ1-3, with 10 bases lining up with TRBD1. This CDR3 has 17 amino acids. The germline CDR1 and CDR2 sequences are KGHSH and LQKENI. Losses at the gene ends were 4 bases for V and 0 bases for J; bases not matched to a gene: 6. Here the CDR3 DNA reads TGTGCCAGCTCACGGGACAGGGGCCATGCCTCTGGAAACACCATATATTTT. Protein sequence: CASSRDRGHASGNTIYF.

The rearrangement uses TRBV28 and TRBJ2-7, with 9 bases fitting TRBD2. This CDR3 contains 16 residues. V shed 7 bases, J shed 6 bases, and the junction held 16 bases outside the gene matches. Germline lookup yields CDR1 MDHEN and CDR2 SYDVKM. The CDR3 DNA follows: TGTGCCAGCACCCTCGGTGTAATAGCGGGAGCCGGCGAGCAGTACTTC. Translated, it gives CASTLGVIAGAGEQYF.

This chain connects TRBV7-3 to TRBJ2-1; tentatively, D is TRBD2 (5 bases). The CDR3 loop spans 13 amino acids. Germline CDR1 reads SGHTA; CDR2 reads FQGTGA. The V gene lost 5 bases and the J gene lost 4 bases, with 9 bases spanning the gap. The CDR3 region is CASSVAGYNEQFF. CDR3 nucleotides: TGTGCCAGCAGCGTCGCGGGTTACAATGAGCAGTTCTTC.